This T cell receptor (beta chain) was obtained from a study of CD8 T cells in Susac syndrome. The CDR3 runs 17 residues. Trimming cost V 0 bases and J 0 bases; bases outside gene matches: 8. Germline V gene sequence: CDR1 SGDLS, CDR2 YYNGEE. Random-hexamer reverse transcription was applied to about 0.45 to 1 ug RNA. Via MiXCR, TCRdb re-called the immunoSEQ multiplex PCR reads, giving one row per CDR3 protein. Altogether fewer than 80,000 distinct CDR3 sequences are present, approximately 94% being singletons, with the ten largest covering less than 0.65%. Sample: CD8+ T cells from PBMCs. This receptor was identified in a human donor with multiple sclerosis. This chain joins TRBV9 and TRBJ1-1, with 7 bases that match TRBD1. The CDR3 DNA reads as TGTGCCAGCAGCGTAGATGGCAGGGGGGCAATGAACACTGAAGCTTTCTTT. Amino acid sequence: CASSVDGRGAMNTEAFF. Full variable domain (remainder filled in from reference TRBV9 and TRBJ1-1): DSGVTQTPKHLITATGQRVTLRCSPRSGDLSVYWYQQSLDQGLQFLIQYYNGEERAKGNILERFSAQQFPDLHSELNLSSLELGDSALYFCASSVDGRGAMNTEAFFGQGTRLTVV.